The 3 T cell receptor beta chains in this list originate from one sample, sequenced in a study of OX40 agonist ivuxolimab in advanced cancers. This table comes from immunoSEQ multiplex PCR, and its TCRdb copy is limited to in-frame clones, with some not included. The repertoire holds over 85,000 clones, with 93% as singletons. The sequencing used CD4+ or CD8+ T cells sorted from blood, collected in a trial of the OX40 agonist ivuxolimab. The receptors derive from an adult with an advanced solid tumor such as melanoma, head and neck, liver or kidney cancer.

The CDR3 sequence is CASSPLPGGSTYGYTF. The CDR3 nucleotides are TGTGCCAGCAGCCCTCTCCCGGGGGGCAGTACCTATGGCTACACCTTC. V gene TRBV9 combines with J gene TRBJ1-2, with D possibly TRBD1 on 6 matching bases. Germline loops: CDR1 SGDLS, CDR2 YYNGEE. CDR3 length equals 16 residues. Trimming took off 4 bases at V and 4 bases at J, with 20 bases between the two ends.

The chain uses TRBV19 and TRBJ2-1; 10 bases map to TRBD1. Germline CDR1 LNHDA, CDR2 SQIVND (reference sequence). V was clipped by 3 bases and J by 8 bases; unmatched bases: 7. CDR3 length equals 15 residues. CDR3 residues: CASSIGTGETDEQFF. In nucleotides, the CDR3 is TGTGCCAGTAGTATCGGGACAGGGGAGACAGATGAGCAGTTCTTC.

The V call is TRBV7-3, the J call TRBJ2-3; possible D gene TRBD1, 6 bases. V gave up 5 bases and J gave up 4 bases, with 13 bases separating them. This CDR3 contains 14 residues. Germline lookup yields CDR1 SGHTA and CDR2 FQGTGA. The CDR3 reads CASSATRGSDTQYF. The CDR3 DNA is TGTGCCAGCAGCGCTACCAGGGGTTCAGATACGCAGTATTTT. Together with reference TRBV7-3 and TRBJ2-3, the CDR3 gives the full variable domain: GAGVSQTPSNKVTEKGKYVELRCDPISGHTALYWYRQSLGQGPEFLIYFQGTGAADDSGLPNDRFFAVRPEGSVSTLKIQRTERGDSAVYLCASSATRGSDTQYFGPGTRLTVL.